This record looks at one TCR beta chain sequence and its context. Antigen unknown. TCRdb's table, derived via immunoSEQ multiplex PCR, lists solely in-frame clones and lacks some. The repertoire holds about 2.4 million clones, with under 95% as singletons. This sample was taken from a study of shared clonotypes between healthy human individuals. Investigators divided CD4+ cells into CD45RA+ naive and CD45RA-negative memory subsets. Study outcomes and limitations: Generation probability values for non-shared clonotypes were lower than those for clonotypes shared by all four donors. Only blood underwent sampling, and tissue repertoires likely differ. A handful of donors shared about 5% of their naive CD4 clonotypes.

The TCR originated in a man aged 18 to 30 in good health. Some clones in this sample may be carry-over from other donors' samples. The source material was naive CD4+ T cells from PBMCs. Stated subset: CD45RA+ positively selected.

Here the CDR3 reads CASSLNGETTQYF. In DNA form, the CDR3 reads TGTGCCAGCAGCTTAAATGGGGAAACCACGCAGTATTTT. The chain links TRBV7-3 to TRBJ2-3; unclear D gene. This CDR3 spans 13 amino acids. Trimming shortened V by 1 base and J by 9 bases, and 11 bases separated the two germline ends. The germline CDR1 and CDR2 sequences are SGHTA and FQGTGA.